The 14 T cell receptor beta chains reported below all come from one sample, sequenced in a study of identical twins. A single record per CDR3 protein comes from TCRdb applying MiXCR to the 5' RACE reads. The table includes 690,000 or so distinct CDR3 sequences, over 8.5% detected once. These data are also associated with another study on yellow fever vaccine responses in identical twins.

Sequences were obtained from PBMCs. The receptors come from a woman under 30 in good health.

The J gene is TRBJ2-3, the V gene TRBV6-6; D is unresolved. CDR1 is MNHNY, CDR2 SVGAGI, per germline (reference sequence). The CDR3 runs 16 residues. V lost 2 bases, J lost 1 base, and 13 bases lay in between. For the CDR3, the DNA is TGTGCCAGCAGTTACCTCCTTTCCAGTCGCACAGATACGCAGTATTTT. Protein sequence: CASSYLLSSRTDTQYF.

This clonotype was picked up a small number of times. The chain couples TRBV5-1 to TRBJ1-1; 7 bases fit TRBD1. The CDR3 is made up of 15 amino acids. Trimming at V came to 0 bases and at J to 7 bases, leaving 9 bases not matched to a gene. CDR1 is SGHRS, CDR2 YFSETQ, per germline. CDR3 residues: CASSLVGRGVGEAFF. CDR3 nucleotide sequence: TGCGCCAGCAGCTTGGTGGGCAGGGGGGTTGGTGAAGCTTTCTTT.

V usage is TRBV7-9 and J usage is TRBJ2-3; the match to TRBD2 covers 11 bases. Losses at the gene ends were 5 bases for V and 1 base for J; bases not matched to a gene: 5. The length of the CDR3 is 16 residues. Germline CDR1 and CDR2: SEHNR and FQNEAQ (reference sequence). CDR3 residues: CASSRISGGGTDTQYF. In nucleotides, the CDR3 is TGTGCCAGCAGCCGAATTAGCGGGGGGGGCACAGATACGCAGTATTTT.

The CDR3 is CASSARQRNNEKLFF. The CDR3, as DNA: TGTGCCAGCAGCGCAAGACAACGAAATAATGAAAAACTGTTTTTT. V gene TRBV28 combines with J gene TRBJ1-4; D is unclear. Germline V gene sequence: CDR1 MDHEN, CDR2 SYDVKM. Between the trimmed V and J ends, which lost 6 bases and 4 bases, there was a span of 15 bases. This CDR3 contains 15 residues.

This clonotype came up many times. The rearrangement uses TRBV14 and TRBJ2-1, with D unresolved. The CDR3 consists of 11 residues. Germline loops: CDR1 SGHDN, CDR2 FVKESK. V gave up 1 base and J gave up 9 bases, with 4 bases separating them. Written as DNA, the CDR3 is TGTGCCAGCAGCCAAGTATCTGAGCAGTTCTTC. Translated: CASSQVSEQFF.

CDR3 sequence (DNA): TGCGCCAGCAGCCAAGAGGAGGACAGGAGGTACGAGCAGTACTTC. Translation gives CASSQEEDRRYEQYF. The chain links TRBV4-3 to TRBJ2-7, with 7 bases fitting TRBD1. This CDR3 is built from 15 residues. Trimming removed 0 bases from V and 4 bases from J; junction bases left unmatched: 6. Germline CDR1 and CDR2: LGHNA and YSLEER.

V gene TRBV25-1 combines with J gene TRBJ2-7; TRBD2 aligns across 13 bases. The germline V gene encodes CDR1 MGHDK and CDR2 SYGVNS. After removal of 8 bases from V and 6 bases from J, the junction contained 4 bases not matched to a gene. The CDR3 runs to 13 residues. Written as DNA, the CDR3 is TGTGCCAGCGAGGGACTAGCGGGACGCGAGCAGTACTTC. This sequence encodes CASEGLAGREQYF.

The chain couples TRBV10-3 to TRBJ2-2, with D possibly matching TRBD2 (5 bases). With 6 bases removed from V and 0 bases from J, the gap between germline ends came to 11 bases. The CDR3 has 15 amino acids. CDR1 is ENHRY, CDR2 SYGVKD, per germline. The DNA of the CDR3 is TGTGCCATCAGGCTGGCGGGTACGAACACCGGGGAGCTGTTTTTT. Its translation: CAIRLAGTNTGELFF.

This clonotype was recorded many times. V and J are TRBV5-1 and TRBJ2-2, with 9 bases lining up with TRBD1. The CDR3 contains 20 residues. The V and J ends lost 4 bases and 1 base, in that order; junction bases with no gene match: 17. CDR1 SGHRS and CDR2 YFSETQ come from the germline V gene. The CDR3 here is CASSPKWPGQGNQNTGELFF. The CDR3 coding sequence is TGCGCCAGCAGCCCCAAATGGCCGGGACAGGGTAATCAGAACACCGGGGAGCTGTTTTTT.

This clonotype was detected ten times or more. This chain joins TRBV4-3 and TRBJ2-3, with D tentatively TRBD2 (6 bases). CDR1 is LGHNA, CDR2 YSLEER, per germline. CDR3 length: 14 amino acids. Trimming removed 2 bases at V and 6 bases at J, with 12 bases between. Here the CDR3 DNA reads TGCGCCAGCAGCCAAACTAGCCTAGCGGATACGCAGTATTTT. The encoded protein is CASSQTSLADTQYF.

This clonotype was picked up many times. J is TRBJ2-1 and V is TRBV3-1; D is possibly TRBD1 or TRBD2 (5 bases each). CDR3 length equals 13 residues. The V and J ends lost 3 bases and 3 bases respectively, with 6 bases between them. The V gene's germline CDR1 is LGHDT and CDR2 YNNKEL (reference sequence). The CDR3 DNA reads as TGTGCCAGCAGCCAGGGGGTCTACAATGAGCAGTTCTTC. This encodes CASSQGVYNEQFF.

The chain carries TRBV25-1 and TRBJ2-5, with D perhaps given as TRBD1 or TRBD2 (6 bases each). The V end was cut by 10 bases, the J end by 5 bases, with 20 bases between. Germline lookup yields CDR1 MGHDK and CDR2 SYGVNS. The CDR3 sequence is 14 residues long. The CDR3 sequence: CATRGLTGLETQYF. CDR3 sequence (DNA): TGTGCCACCCGGGGGCTAACAGGGCTGGAGACCCAGTACTTC.

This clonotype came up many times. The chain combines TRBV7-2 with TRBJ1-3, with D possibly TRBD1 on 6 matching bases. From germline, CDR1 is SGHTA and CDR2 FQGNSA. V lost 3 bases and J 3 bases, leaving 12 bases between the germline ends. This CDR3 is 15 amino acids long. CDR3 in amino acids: CASSFGGGVGNTIYF. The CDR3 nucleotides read TGTGCCAGCAGCTTCGGAGGGGGAGTTGGAAACACCATATATTTT.

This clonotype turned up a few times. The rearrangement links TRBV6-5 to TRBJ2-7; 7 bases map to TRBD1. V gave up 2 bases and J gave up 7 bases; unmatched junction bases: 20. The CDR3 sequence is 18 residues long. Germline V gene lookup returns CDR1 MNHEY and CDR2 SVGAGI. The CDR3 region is CASSYPGQEAYPTWEQYF. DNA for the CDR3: TGTGCCAGCAGTTACCCCGGACAGGAGGCATACCCTACTTGGGAGCAGTACTTC.